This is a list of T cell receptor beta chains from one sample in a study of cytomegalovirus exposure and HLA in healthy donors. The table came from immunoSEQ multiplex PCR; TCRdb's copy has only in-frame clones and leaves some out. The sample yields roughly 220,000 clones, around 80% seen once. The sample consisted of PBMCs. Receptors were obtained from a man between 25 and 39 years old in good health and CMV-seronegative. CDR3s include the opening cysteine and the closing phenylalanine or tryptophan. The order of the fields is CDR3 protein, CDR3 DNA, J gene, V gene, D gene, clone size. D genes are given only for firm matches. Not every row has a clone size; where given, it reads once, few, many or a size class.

CASSLRTGGNIQYF TGCGCCAGCAGCCTGCGGACGGGGGGGAACATTCAGTACTTC TRBJ2-4 TRBV4-1 TRBD2 .
CASIPGTGPYEQYF TGTGCCAGCATCCCCGGGACAGGCCCCTACGAGCAGTACTTC TRBJ2-7 TRBV6-6 TRBD1 .
CASSSPRQGYTEAFF TGTGCCAGCAGCTCCCCGAGACAGGGATACACTGAAGCTTTCTTT TRBJ1-1 TRBV14 TRBD1 few
CASSSGRAGVDEQFF TGTGCCAGCAGCTCCGGGAGAGCGGGGGTGGATGAGCAGTTCTTC TRBJ2-1 TRBV7-9 TRBD2 .
CASSPTEPNSPLHF TGTGCCAGCTCACCCACAGAGCCTAATTCACCCCTCCACTTT TRBJ1-6 TRBV18 . .
CASSPTSGGLQETQYF TGCGCCAGCAGCCCAACTAGCGGGGGTCTCCAAGAGACCCAGTACTTC TRBJ2-5 TRBV5-1 TRBD2 .
CASSLDRLYGYTF TGCGCCAGCAGTCTGGACAGACTATATGGCTACACCTTC TRBJ1-2 TRBV10-2 . .
CASSLFRHRSKYNSPLHF TGTGCCAGCAGTTTATTTCGTCACAGGTCAAAGTATAATTCACCCCTCCACTTT TRBJ1-6 TRBV28 . .
CASSSTGGIGNTIYF TGTGCCAGCAGCTCGACAGGGGGAATTGGAAACACCATATATTTT TRBJ1-3 TRBV6-5 TRBD1 .
CASSYPGVTGTGELFF TGTGCCAGCAGTTACCCGGGGGTGACAGGGACCGGGGAGCTGTTTTTT TRBJ2-2 TRBV6-6 . .
CASSEVRWQGVEQYF TGTGCCAGCAGTGAAGTGCGATGGCAGGGGGTCGAGCAGTACTTC TRBJ2-7 TRBV6-1 TRBD1 .
CASSQELGGRHGGGTQYF TGCGCCAGCAGCCAAGAATTAGGGGGTAGACACGGCGGGGGGACCCAGTACTTC TRBJ2-5 TRBV4-3 . .
CASRATGIGYTF TGTGCCAGCAGAGCGACAGGGATCGGCTACACCTTC TRBJ1-2 TRBV28 TRBD1 .
CASRDQAGLGEKLFF TGTGCCAGCAGGGACCAAGCAGGGCTGGGCGAAAAACTGTTTTTT TRBJ1-4 TRBV2 . .
CASSETGPLYEQYF TGTGCCAGCAGCGAGACAGGGCCCCTCTACGAGCAGTACTTC TRBJ2-7 TRBV28 TRBD1 .
CASSQETAQETQYF TGCGCCAGCAGCCAAGAAACAGCTCAAGAGACCCAGTACTTC TRBJ2-5 TRBV4-3 . .
CASSKEAQGHTEAFF TGTGCCAGCAGCAAAGAGGCCCAGGGGCATACTGAAGCTTTCTTT TRBJ1-1 TRBV21-1 . .
CASSLGTGSGGNTIYF TGTGCCAGCAGCCTCGGGACAGGGTCAGGAGGAAACACCATATATTTT TRBJ1-3 TRBV28 TRBD1 .
CASSPLFGGGNEQFF TGTGCCAGCAGTCCTCTATTTGGTGGAGGAAATGAGCAGTTCTTC TRBJ2-1 TRBV6-5 . .
CASSQVTQGGQPQHF TGCGCCAGCAGCCAAGTGACACAGGGCGGACAGCCCCAGCATTTT TRBJ1-5 TRBV4-1 . few
CASSENLDQPQHF TGTGCCAGTAGTGAGAATTTAGATCAGCCCCAGCATTTT TRBJ1-5 TRBV19 . .
CASSPGGLSNSPLHF TGTGCCAGCTCACCCGGGGGATTAAGCAATTCACCCCTCCACTTT TRBJ1-6 TRBV18 . .
CASSQGSNSPLHF TGTGCCAGCAGCCAGGGTTCGAATTCACCCCTCCACTTT TRBJ1-6 TRBV9 . once
CASRSTGGSYNEQFF TGTGCCAGCAGATCTACAGGGGGCTCCTACAATGAGCAGTTCTTC TRBJ2-1 TRBV6-5 TRBD1 .
CASSSPLPGTGVVEQYF TGCGCCAGCAGCTCACCCCTACCCGGGACAGGGGTAGTCGAGCAGTACTTC TRBJ2-7 TRBV5-1 TRBD1 .
CASSLGYTRNSPLHF TGTGCCAGCAGCTTGGGGTATACGAGGAATTCACCCCTCCACTTT TRBJ1-6 TRBV5-6 . .
CASRPWASTDTQYF TGTGCCAGCAGGCCGTGGGCTAGCACAGATACGCAGTATTTT TRBJ2-3 TRBV6-1 . .
CASSRELAGGTGELFF TGTGCCAGCTCCCGGGAGCTAGCGGGGGGAACCGGGGAGCTGTTTTTT TRBJ2-2 TRBV5-4 TRBD2 .
CASSLWGQIYTGELFF TGCGCCAGCAGCTTGTGGGGACAGATTTACACCGGGGAGCTGTTTTTT TRBJ2-2 TRBV5-1 TRBD1 .
CASSLTGGDYEQFF TGTGCCAGCAGCTTAACGGGGGGAGACTATGAGCAGTTCTTC TRBJ2-1 TRBV7-3 . .
CASSNSGAKNYGYTF TGTGCCAGCAGCAATTCAGGGGCAAAAAACTATGGCTACACCTTC TRBJ1-2 TRBV7-2 . .
CASSLDRASGGGRQDEQFF TGTGCCAGCAGCTTGGATAGGGCTAGCGGGGGGGGTCGCCAAGATGAGCAGTTCTTC TRBJ2-1 TRBV7-8 TRBD2 .
CASSPTGASSQPQHF TGTGCCAGCAGCCCGACAGGAGCCTCGAGTCAGCCCCAGCATTTT TRBJ1-5 TRBV2 . .
CASSLGGGGATDTQYF TGCGCCAGCAGCCTAGGGGGCGGGGGGGCAACAGATACGCAGTATTTT TRBJ2-3 TRBV4-1 TRBD2 .
CASTYEGTGGEKLFF TGTGCCAGCACCTACGAGGGGACAGGGGGGGAAAAACTGTTTTTT TRBJ1-4 TRBV28 TRBD1 .
CASSQDFRGYSNQPQHF TGCGCCAGCAGCCAAGATTTTAGAGGATATAGCAATCAGCCCCAGCATTTT TRBJ1-5 TRBV4-3 . .
CASSSGYRRGGNTEAFF TGTGCCAGTAGCTCCGGCTATCGTCGGGGGGGTAACACTGAAGCTTTCTTT TRBJ1-1 TRBV19 . once
CASSPSGVANYGYTF TGTGCCAGCTCACCCTCAGGGGTCGCTAACTATGGCTACACCTTC TRBJ1-2 TRBV18 . .
CASSSQTGSNQPQHF TGTGCCAGCAGCTCCCAAACAGGTAGCAATCAGCCCCAGCATTTT TRBJ1-5 TRBV7-2 . .
CASSEYKGGGASEQFF TGTGCCAGCAGTGAATATAAAGGCGGGGGGGCCTCTGAGCAGTTCTTC TRBJ2-1 TRBV25-1 TRBD2 .
CASSFPLSSYQETQYF TGTGCCAGCAGTTTCCCCCTGTCTTCGTACCAAGAGACCCAGTACTTC TRBJ2-5 TRBV6-6 . .
CASSVGTPDEKLFF TGTGCCAGCAGCGTCGGGACACCAGATGAAAAACTGTTTTTT TRBJ1-4 TRBV9 . .
CASSYSVQYPGFEQYF TGTGCCAGCAGTTACTCGGTTCAGTATCCGGGTTTCGAGCAGTACTTC TRBJ2-7 TRBV6-5 . .
CASSESRQLAKNIQYF TGTGCCAGCAGTGAATCACGACAGCTAGCCAAAAACATTCAGTACTTC TRBJ2-4 TRBV2 . .
CASSPPGPGRTIYF TGTGCCAGCAGTCCACCCGGGCCGGGAAGGACCATATATTTT TRBJ1-3 TRBV28 . .
CASSFSGSSSYEQYF TGTGCCAGCAGTTTTTCAGGGTCTAGCTCCTACGAGCAGTACTTC TRBJ2-7 TRBV28 . .
CASSLLASLQETQYF TGTGCCAGCAGCTTATTAGCCAGCCTCCAAGAGACCCAGTACTTC TRBJ2-5 TRBV7-8 . .
CASTTGQEVYSNQPQHF TGTGCCAGTACGACCGGACAGGAGGTTTATAGCAATCAGCCCCAGCATTTT TRBJ1-5 TRBV19 TRBD1 .
CASSHPRGIEYGYTF TGTGCCAGCAGCCACCCCAGGGGTATTGAATATGGCTACACCTTC TRBJ1-2 TRBV5-8 . few
CASSPPGGLYSTDTQYF TGTGCCAGCAGCCCGCCGGGGGGGCTATACAGCACAGATACGCAGTATTTT TRBJ2-3 TRBV13 TRBD2 .
CASSVRNTEADTQYF TGTGCCAGCAGCGTGAGGAACACGGAGGCAGATACGCAGTATTTT TRBJ2-3 TRBV9 . .
CSAPARGEAFF TGCAGTGCTCCTGCCAGGGGAGAAGCTTTCTTT TRBJ1-1 TRBV20-1 . .